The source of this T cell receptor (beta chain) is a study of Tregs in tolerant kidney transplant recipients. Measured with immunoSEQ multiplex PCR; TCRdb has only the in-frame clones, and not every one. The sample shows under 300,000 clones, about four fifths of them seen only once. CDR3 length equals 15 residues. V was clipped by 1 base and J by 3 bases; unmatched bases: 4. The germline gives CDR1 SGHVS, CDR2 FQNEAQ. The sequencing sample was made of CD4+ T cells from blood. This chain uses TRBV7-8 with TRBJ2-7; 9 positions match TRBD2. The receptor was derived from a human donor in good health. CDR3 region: CASSLVASGNYEQYF. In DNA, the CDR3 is TGTGCCAGCAGCTTAGTGGCTAGCGGGAACTACGAGCAGTACTTC.